This T cell receptor beta chain was identified during a study of shared clonotypes between healthy human individuals. Whole-study context: Donors were a couple of women and a few men aged 18 to 49. Points from the study as a whole: Among donors, the sharing of clonotypes was expected to be influenced by sequencing depth.

Cells designated naive CD8 were CD45RO-negative and were positively selected for CCR7, with terminally differentiated effector memory CD45RA+ cells excluded. Produced via immunoSEQ multiplex PCR; TCRdb's table is partial and in-frame only. The sample has 1.5 million to 2.5 million clones; approximately 94% are singletons. As for this clone: Its matching antigen is unknown.

The germline V and J ends were trimmed by 5 bases and 2 bases, with 12 bases remaining between them. The CDR3 extends over 14 amino acids. From germline, CDR1 is SEHNR and CDR2 FQNEAQ (reference sequence). The J gene is TRBJ1-1, the V gene TRBV7-9; the D gene is possibly TRBD1 (5 bases). Sequenced input: naive CD8+ T cells sorted from blood. The TCR comes from a man younger than 35 in good health. DNA of the CDR3: TGTGCCAGCAGCGTCGGGGGTCCAAACACTGAAGCTTTCTTT. It codes for CASSVGGPNTEAFF.